This passage covers 14 T cell receptor beta chains from one sample sequenced in a study of post-analysis software for immune sequencing data. For these TCRs, the target antigens are not known. Study observations and caveats: There were five or six TRBV segments more frequent in patients than controls, and TRBV5-6, TRBV5-1 and TRBV20-1 were among them.

cDNA libraries for TCR beta contained unique molecular identifiers. TCRdb itself ran the PCR reads through MiXCR, one entry per CDR3 protein. The sample carries roughly 700,000 distinct CDR3 sequences, roughly 27% recorded once. The sequenced sample was blood. Receptor source: a girl aged 10 to 17 with multiple sclerosis.

The table lists this clonotype with a count of one. The rearrangement uses TRBV6-2 or TRBV6-3 and TRBJ2-7, with 10 positions matching TRBD2. The length of the CDR3 is 21 residues. Trimming at V came to 2 bases and at J to 2 bases, leaving 21 bases not matched to a gene. The germline V gene encodes CDR1 MNHEY and CDR2 SVGEGT. The CDR3 DNA is TGTGCCAGCAGTTACCCTCGGGAGGCTAGCGGGAGACCCCTGTGGACCTACGAGCAGTACTTC. Its protein is CASSYPREASGRPLWTYEQYF.

In this sample, this clonotype turned up a few times. The chain joins TRBV20-1 to TRBJ2-1; TRBD2 matches at 9 bases. The CDR3 is made up of 14 amino acids. CDR1 is DFQATT, CDR2 SNEGSKA, per germline (reference sequence). V shed 2 bases and J 10 bases; nucleotides not matched to a gene: 9. The CDR3 nucleotides are TGCAGTGCTAGAAGGCTAGCGGGGATTGGGGAGCAGTTCTTC. Translated, it gives CSARRLAGIGEQFF.

A few counts support this clonotype. This chain joins TRBV9 and TRBJ1-2; 7 bases agree with TRBD1. Trimming took 5 bases from V and 2 from J; bases not matched to a gene: 9. Germline lookup yields CDR1 SGDLS and CDR2 YYNGEE. This CDR3 comprises 15 residues. The DNA for the CDR3 is TGTGCCAGCAGTAAAGACCAGGGGGAGAACTATGGCTACACCTTC. It specifies CASSKDQGENYGYTF.

In its sample, this clonotype was seen many times. The chain recombines TRBV7-6 with TRBJ2-5; D is possibly TRBD2 (6 bases). V lost 0 bases, J lost 4 bases, and 9 bases lay in between. Germline V gene lookup returns CDR1 SGHVS and CDR2 FNYEAQ. The CDR3 sequence is 14 residues long. The DNA of the CDR3 is TGTGCCAGCAGCTTAGCGGCGGGATCAGAGACCCAGTACTTC. Encoded protein: CASSLAAGSETQYF.

The table lists this clonotype with a few counts. The chain is built from TRBV6-1 and TRBJ1-6; 7 bases map to TRBD1. This CDR3 contains 15 residues. Germline values: CDR1 MNHNS, CDR2 SASEGT. The V gene end was trimmed by 7 bases and the J gene end by 6 bases; junction bases not matched to a gene: 9. The CDR3 DNA reads as TGTGCCAGCACCTGGAAGGGGGCCAGTAATTCACCCCTCCACTTT. Protein sequence: CASTWKGASNSPLHF.

The gene calls are TRBV29-1 and TRBJ2-1, with D tentatively TRBD2 (6 bases). Germline V CDR1 and CDR2: SQVTM, ANQGSEA. V gave up 7 bases and J gave up 4 bases, with 17 bases separating them. This CDR3 region has 14 residues. The CDR3 coding sequence is TGCAGCGGGCTGGGGGGTAGATCTTACAATGAGCAGTTCTTC. This encodes CSGLGGRSYNEQFF.

This chain uses TRBV29-1 with TRBJ2-1; TRBD1 matches at 8 bases. The CDR3 loop spans 14 amino acids. CDR1 is SQVTM, CDR2 ANQGSEA, per germline. The V and J ends lost 7 bases and 4 bases, in that order; junction bases with no gene match: 9. The CDR3 region has the DNA TGCAGCGGGAGGGACAGGAGAACTTACAATGAGCAGTTCTTC. As protein: CSGRDRRTYNEQFF.

The V gene is TRBV5-1, the J gene TRBJ2-3; a possible D gene is TRBD2 (5 bases). Germline CDR1 SGHRS, CDR2 YFSETQ. The CDR3 runs 13 residues. Trimming removed 0 bases from V and 4 bases from J, with 6 bases in between. The DNA for the CDR3 is TGCGCCAGCAGCTTGGGGACTCCAGATACGCAGTATTTT. Amino acid sequence: CASSLGTPDTQYF.

This clonotype was found a few times. The chain couples TRBV7-9 to TRBJ2-1; D unresolved. Per the germline V gene, CDR1 is SEHNR and CDR2 is FQNEAQ (reference sequence). The CDR3 covers 15 residues. V was shortened by 5 bases and J by 0 bases, with 11 bases between the two germline ends. CDR3 nucleotides: TGTGCCAGCAGCGACGGTCCCAGCTCCTACAATGAGCAGTTCTTC. It specifies CASSDGPSSYNEQFF.

The rearrangement uses TRBV6-2 or TRBV6-3 and TRBJ2-3; 13 bases are a match to TRBD2. CDR1 MNHEY and CDR2 SVGEGT come from the germline V gene. The junction had 4 bases not matched to a gene; V was cut back by 0 bases and J by 1 base. This CDR3 region has 18 residues. Written as DNA, the CDR3 is TGTGCCAGCAGTTACTCAACTAGCGGGGGGGAACGCACAGATACGCAGTATTTT. It is translated as CASSYSTSGGERTDTQYF.

The CDR3 sequence is CASSYSQEGRDTDTQYF. CDR3 coding DNA: TGTGCCAGCAGTTACTCACAGGAGGGGAGGGACACAGATACGCAGTATTTT. This chain joins TRBV6-2 or TRBV6-3 and TRBJ2-3, with 7 bases lining up with TRBD2. Losses at the gene ends were 0 bases for V and 2 bases for J; bases not matched to a gene: 8. The CDR3 spans 17 residues. CDR1 MNHEY and CDR2 SVGEGT come from the germline V gene.

This clonotype was detected only a few times. This chain connects TRBV20-1 to TRBJ2-7, with 10 bases fitting TRBD1. Per the germline V gene, CDR1 is DFQATT and CDR2 is SNEGSKA (reference sequence). After removal of 6 bases from V and 3 bases from J, the junction contained 20 bases not matched to a gene. The CDR3 spans 18 residues. In DNA, the CDR3 is TGCAGTGCAACCGACAGGGGGCATTTGCGGGAGTTTTACTACGAGCAGTACTTC. Protein sequence: CSATDRGHLREFYYEQYF.

This clonotype was found a few times. The chain recombines TRBV7-2 with TRBJ2-1; no firm D call. The V and J ends lost 2 bases and 0 bases respectively, with 17 bases between them. The CDR3 is made up of 18 amino acids. Germline CDR1 and CDR2: SGHTA and FQGNSA. As DNA, the CDR3 is TGTGCCAGCAGCTTACGTGCTTTTGATTCCAGCTCCTACAATGAGCAGTTCTTC. Translated, it gives CASSLRAFDSSSYNEQFF.

In this sample, this clonotype turned up a few times. CDR3 protein: CASSGLGYGYTF. CDR3 coding DNA: TGTGCCAGCAGTGGACTGGGCTATGGCTACACCTTC. This chain connects TRBV2 to TRBJ1-2; D gene ambiguous. Trimming took 4 bases from V and 4 from J, leaving 7 bases between them. Per germline, CDR1 SNHLY and CDR2 FYNNEI. The CDR3 is 12 amino acids.